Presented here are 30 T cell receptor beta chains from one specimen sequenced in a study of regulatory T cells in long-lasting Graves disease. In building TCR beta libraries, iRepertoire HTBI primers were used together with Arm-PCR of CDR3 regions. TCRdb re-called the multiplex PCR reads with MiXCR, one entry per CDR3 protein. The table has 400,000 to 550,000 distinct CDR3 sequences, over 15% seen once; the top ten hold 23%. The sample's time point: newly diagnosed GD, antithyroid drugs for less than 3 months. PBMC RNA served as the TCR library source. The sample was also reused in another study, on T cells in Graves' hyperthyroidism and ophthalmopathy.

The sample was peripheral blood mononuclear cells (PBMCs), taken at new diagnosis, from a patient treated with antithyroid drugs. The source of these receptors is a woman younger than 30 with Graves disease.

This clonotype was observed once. CDR3 protein: CSAKQAGANVLTF. The CDR3 DNA reads as TGCAGTGCCAAACAGGCTGGGGCCAACGTCCTGACTTTC. This chain connects TRBV20-1 to TRBJ2-6; D is perhaps TRBD1 (5 bases). Germline lookup yields CDR1 DFQATT and CDR2 SNEGSKA (reference sequence). The CDR3 is 13 residues long. The V end lost 6 bases, the J end lost 2 bases, and 8 bases lay between the germline ends.

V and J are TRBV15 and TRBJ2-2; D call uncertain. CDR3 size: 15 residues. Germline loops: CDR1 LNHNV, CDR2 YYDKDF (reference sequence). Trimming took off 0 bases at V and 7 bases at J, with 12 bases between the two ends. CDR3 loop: CATSREGNDHGELFF. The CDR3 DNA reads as TGTGCCACCAGCAGAGAGGGCAACGATCACGGGGAGCTGTTTTTT.

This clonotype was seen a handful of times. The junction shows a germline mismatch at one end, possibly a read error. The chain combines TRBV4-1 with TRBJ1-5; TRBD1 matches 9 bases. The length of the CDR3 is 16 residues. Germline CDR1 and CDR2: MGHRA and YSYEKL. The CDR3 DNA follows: TGCGCCAGCAGCGAAGACAGGGGGGTAAGCAATCAGCCCCAGCATTTT. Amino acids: CASSEDRGVSNQPQHF.

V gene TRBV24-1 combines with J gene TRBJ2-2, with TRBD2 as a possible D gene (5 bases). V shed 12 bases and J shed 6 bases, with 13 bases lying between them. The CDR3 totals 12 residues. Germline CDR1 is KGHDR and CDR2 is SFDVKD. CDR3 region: CASCRGPGELFF. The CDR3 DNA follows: TGTGCCTCATGCCGGGGTCCCGGGGAGCTGTTTTTT.

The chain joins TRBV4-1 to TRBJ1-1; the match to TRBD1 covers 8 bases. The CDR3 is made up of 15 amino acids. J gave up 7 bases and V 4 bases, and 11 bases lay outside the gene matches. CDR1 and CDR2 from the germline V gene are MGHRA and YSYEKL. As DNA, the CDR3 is TGCGCCAGCAGCCTCCGGACAGGGAAGTCAATTGAAGCTTTCTTT. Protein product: CASSLRTGKSIEAFF.

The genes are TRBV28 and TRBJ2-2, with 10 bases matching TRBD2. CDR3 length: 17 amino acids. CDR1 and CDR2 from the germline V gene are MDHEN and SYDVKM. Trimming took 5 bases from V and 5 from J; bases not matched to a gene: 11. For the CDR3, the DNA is TGTGCCAGCAGTCCTAAGCGGTTAGCGGGAGGAACCGGGGAGCTGTTTTTT. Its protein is CASSPKRLAGGTGELFF.

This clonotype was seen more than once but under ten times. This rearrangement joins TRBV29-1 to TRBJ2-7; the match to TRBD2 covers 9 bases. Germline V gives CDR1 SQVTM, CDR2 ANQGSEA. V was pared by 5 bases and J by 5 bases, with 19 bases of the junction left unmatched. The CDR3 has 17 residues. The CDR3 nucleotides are TGCAGCGTTAGCGGGGGGCCGAGGCTTCGACAGGGTAACGAGCAGTACTTC. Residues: CSVSGGPRLRQGNEQYF.

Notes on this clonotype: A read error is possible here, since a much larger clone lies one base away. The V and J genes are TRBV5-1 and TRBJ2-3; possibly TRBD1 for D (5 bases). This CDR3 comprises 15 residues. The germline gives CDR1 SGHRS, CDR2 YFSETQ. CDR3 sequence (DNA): TGCGCCAGCAGCCTCATGGGGCTTACCACAGATTCGCAGTATTTT. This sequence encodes CASSLMGLTTDSQYF.

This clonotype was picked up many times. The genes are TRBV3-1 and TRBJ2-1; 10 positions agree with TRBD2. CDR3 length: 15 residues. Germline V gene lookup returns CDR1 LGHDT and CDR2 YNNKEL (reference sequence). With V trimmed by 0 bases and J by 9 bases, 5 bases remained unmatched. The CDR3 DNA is TGTGCCAGCAGCCAAGAGCTAGCGGGAGTAGGTGAGCAGTTCTTC. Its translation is CASSQELAGVGEQFF.

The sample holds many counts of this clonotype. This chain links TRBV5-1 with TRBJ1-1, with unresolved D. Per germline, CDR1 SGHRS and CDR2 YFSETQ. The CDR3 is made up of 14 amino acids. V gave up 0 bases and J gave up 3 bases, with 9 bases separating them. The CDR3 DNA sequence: TGCGCCAGCAGCTTGGCTGGATTTGACACTGAAGCTTTCTTT. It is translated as CASSLAGFDTEAFF.

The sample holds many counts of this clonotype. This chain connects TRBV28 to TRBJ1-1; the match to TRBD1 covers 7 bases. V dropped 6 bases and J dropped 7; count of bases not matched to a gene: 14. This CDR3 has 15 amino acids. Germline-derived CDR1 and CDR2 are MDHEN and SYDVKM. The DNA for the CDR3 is TGTGCCAGCAGCCCAACAGGGGCTTGGGAACATGAAGCTTTCTTT. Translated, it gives CASSPTGAWEHEAFF. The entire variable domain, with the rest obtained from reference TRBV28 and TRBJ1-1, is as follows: DVKVTQSSRYLVKRTGEKVFLECVQDMDHENMFWYRQDPGLGLRLIYFSYDVKMKEKGDIPEGYSVSREKKERFSLILESASTNQTSMYLCASSPTGAWEHEAFFGQGTRLTVV.

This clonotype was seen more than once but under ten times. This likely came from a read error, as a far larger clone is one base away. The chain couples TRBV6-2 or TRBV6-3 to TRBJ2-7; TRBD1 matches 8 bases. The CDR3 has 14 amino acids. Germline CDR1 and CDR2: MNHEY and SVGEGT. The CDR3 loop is CASSSGDRSYGQYF. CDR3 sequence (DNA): TGTGCCAGCAGCTCCGGGGACAGGTCCTACGGGCAGTACTTC.

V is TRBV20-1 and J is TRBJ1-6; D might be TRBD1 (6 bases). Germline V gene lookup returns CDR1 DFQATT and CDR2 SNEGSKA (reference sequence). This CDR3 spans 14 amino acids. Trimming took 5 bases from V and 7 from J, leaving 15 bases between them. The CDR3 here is CSARPDRMNSPLHF. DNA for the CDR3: TGCAGTGCTCGACCCGACAGGATGAATTCACCCCTCCACTTT.

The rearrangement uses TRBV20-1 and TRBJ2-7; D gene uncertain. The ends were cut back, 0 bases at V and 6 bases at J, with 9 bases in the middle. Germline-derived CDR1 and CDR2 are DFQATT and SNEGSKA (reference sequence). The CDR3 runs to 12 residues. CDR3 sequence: CSARETGREQYF. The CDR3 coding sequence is TGCAGTGCTAGAGAGACTGGTCGCGAGCAGTACTTC.

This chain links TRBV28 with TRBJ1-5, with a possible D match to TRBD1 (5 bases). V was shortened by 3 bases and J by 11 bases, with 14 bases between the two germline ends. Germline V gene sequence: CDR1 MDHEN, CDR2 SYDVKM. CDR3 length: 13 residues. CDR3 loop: CASSFYSLGAQHF. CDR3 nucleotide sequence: TGTGCCAGCAGTTTTTACTCCCTAGGGGCCCAGCATTTT.

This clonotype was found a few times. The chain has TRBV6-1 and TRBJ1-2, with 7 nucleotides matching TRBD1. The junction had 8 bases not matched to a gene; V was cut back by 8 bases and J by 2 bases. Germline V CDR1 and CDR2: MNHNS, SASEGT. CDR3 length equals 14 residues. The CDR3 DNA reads TGTGCCAGCTCCCGGGGACAGCTAAACTATGGCTACACCTTC. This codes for CASSRGQLNYGYTF.

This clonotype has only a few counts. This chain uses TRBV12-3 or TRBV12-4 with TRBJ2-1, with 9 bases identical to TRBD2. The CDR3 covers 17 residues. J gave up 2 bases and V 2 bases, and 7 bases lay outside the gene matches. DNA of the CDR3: TGTGCCAGCAGTTTATCGACTAGCGGATTAACCTACAATGAGCAGTTCTTC. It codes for CASSLSTSGLTYNEQFF.

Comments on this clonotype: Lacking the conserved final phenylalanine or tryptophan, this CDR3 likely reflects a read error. CDR3 amino acids: CAWNNFGSSYNEQFL. CDR3 DNA sequence: TGTGCCTGGAACAACTTCGGTAGCTCCTACAATGAGCAGTTCCTC. This chain joins TRBV30 and TRBJ2-1; D is undetermined. In germline, CDR1 is GTSNPN, CDR2 SVGIG (reference sequence). The germline V and J ends were trimmed by 4 bases and 0 bases, with 13 bases remaining between them. The CDR3 has 15 amino acids.

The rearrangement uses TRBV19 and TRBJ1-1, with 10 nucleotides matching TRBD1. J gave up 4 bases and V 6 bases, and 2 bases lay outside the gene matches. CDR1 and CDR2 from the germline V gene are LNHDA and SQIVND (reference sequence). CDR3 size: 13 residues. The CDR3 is CASRWDRGTEAFF. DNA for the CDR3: TGTGCCAGTAGATGGGACAGGGGCACTGAAGCTTTCTTT.

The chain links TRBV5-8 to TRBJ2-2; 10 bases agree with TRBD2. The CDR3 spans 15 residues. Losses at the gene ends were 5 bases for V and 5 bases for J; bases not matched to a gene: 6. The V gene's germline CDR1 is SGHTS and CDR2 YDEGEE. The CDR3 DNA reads TGTGCCAGCAGAACCCCGGGACTAGCGACCGGGGAGCTGTTTTTT. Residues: CASRTPGLATGELFF.

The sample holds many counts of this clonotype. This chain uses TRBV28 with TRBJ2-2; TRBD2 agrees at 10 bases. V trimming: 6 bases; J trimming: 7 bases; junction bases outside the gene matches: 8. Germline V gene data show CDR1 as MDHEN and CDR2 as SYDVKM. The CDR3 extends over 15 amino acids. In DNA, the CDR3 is TGTGCCAGCAGGCTAGCGGGAGCGGATATCGGGGAGCTGTTTTTT. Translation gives CASRLAGADIGELFF.

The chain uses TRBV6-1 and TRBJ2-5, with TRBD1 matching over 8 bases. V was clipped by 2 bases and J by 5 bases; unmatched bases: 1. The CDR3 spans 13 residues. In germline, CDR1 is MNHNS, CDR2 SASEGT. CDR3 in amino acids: CASSERDRETQYF. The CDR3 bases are TGTGCCAGCAGTGAACGGGACAGGGAGACCCAGTACTTC.

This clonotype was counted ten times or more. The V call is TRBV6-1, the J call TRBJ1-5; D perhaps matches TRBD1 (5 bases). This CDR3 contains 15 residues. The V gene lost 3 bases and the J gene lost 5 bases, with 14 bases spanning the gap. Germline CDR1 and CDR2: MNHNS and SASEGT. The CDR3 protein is CASSDDSWGYQPQHF. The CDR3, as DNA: TGTGCCAGCAGTGACGACAGTTGGGGGTATCAGCCCCAGCATTTT.

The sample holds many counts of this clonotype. Written as DNA, the CDR3 is TGTGCCAGCAGCATCAGGGGTAGTGCGGATGAGCAGTTCTTC. Its protein product is CASSIRGSADEQFF. The V call is TRBV7-6, the J call TRBJ2-1; D is perhaps TRBD1 (6 bases). The length of the CDR3 is 14 residues. The germline V and J ends were trimmed by 5 bases and 8 bases, with 16 bases remaining between them. In germline, CDR1 is SGHVS, CDR2 FNYEAQ.

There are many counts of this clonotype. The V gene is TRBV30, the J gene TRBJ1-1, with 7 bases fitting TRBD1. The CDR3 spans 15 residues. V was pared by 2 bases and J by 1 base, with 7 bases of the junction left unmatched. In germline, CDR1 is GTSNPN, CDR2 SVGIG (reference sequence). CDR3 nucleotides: TGTGCCTGGAGTTATACAGGGGTCACGAACACTGAAGCTTTCTTT. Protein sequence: CAWSYTGVTNTEAFF.

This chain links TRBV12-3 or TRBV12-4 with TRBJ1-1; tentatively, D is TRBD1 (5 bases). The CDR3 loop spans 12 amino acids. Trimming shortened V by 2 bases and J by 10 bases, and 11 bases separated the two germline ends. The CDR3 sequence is CASSLMGGRAFF. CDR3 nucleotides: TGTGCCAGCAGTTTAATGGGGGGTCGAGCTTTCTTT.

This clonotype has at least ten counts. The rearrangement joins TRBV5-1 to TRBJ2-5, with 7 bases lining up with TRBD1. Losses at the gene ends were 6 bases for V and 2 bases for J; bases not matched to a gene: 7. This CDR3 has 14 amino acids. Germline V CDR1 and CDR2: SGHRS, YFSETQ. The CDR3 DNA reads TGCGCCAGCACCGTACAGGGGAGTCAAGAGACCCAGTACTTC. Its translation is CASTVQGSQETQYF.

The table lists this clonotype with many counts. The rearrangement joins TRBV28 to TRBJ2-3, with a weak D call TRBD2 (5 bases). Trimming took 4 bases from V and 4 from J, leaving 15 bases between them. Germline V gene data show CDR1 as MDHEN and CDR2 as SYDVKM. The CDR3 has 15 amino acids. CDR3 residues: CASSSGSNGADTQYF. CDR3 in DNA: TGTGCCAGCAGTTCCGGGTCAAACGGGGCAGATACGCAGTATTTT.

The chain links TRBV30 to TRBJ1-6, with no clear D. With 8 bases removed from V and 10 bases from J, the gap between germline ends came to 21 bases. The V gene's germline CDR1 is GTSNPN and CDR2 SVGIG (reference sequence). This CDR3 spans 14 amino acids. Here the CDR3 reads CALNQHGVWSPLHF. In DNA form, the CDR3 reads TGTGCCCTTAATCAACACGGGGTCTGGTCACCCCTCCACTTT.

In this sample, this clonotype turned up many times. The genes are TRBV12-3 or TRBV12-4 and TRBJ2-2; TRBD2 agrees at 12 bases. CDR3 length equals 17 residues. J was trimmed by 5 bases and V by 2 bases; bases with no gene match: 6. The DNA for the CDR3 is TGTGCCAGCAGTTTATTACTAGCGGGAGGCCCTACCGGGGAGCTGTTTTTT. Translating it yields CASSLLLAGGPTGELFF.